This T cell receptor (beta chain) was captured in a study of blood T cells in healthy people across ages. Primed by a sample-barcoded 5' primer and a J-beta primer mix, a second PCR proceeded for about 7 to 11 cycles. One entry per CDR3 protein results from TCRdb running MiXCR on the 5' RACE reads. The repertoire consists of about 600,000 distinct CDR3 sequences, with about 45% occurring once and the leading ten covering around 25%. In regard to this clonotype: One end of the junction varies from germline; a read error may be responsible.

Sequenced sample: blood. The sequence was collected from a man at least 80 years old in good health.

CDR3 DNA: TGTGCCAGCAGTGACTCGACAGGGAGGGGTGAAGCTTTCTTT. It translates to CASSDSTGRGEAFF. The V call is TRBV6-5, the J call TRBJ1-1; 7 positions agree with TRBD1. Germline V gene sequence: CDR1 MNHEY, CDR2 SVGAGI. The CDR3 sequence is 14 residues long.